Presented here are 32 T cell receptor beta chains from one specimen sequenced in a study of T cell changes during pregnancy in multiple sclerosis. Profiling relied on immunoSEQ multiplex PCR, and the TCRdb table lists in-frame clones only, not all of them. The data show about 81,000 clones, 85% to 95% seen once. This material consisted of peripheral blood, taken in the third trimester of pregnancy. The receptors were gathered from a female donor in good health, enrolled as a control in a pregnancy study.

The chain uses TRBV7-9 and TRBJ2-5, with TRBD2 matching over 8 bases. CDR1 is SEHNR, CDR2 FQNEAQ, per germline (reference sequence). The CDR3 sequence is 14 residues long. With 3 bases clipped from V and 7 bases from J, the junction kept 7 bases outside the gene matches. The CDR3 region has the DNA TGTGCCAGCAGCTTCGGACTAGCCCTCGGGACCCAGTACTTC. Translated: CASSFGLALGTQYF. The entire variable domain, with the rest obtained from reference TRBV7-9 and TRBJ2-5, is as follows: DTGVSQNPRHKITKRGQNVTFRCDPISEHNRLYWYRQTLGQGPEFLTYFQNEAQLEKSRLLSDRFSAERPKGSFSTLEIQRTEQGDSAMYLCASSFGLALGTQYFGPGTRLLVL.

The chain employs TRBV6-5 and TRBJ2-7; 8 nucleotides line up with TRBD1. V lost 0 bases and J lost 3; bases outside the gene matches: 7. This CDR3 contains 16 residues. Looked up from germline, CDR1 is MNHEY and CDR2 is SVGAGI. CDR3 loop: CASSYSFGQGNYEQYF. The CDR3 DNA reads as TGTGCCAGCAGTTACTCCTTTGGACAGGGCAACTACGAGCAGTACTTC.

The chain links TRBV6-5 to TRBJ1-6; D is unclear. Looked up from germline, CDR1 is MNHEY and CDR2 is SVGAGI. V was trimmed by 4 bases and J by 9 bases, leaving 7 bases between them. The CDR3 loop spans 12 amino acids. The CDR3 nucleotides are TGTGCCAGCAGTTCGCGGAGTTCACCCCTCCACTTT. Translated, it gives CASSSRSSPLHF.

This chain links TRBV28 with TRBJ1-1; the D is unclear. This CDR3 spans 15 amino acids. Per the germline V gene, CDR1 is MDHEN and CDR2 is SYDVKM. With 2 bases removed from V and 0 bases from J, the gap between germline ends came to 10 bases. The CDR3 protein is CASSLVDTLNTEAFF. The CDR3 nucleotides read TGTGCCAGCAGTTTAGTTGACACCCTGAACACTGAAGCTTTCTTT.

Written as DNA, the CDR3 is TGTGCCAGCAGCCAAGATGGAGGGACAGATACGCAGTATTTT. Amino acid sequence: CASSQDGGTDTQYF. The chain recombines TRBV4-2 with TRBJ2-3; tentatively, D is TRBD2 (6 bases). The CDR3 sequence is 14 residues long. The V and J ends lost 0 bases and 3 bases respectively, with 7 bases between them. Germline loops: CDR1 LGHNA, CDR2 YNFKEQ.

The chain is built from TRBV5-1 and TRBJ2-3, with 9 nucleotides matching TRBD1. Germline trimming cut 4 bases from V and 5 bases from J; bases unmatched to any gene: 8. The V gene's germline CDR1 is SGHRS and CDR2 YFSETQ. This CDR3 contains 15 residues. CDR3 sequence (DNA): TGCGCCAGCAGCCTAATGGGACAGGGTAAAGATACGCAGTATTTT. Its translation is CASSLMGQGKDTQYF.

About this clone itself: A junction boundary mismatches the germline segment, possibly from a read error. The rearrangement uses TRBV13 and TRBJ2-7; 12 nucleotides agree with TRBD2. In germline, CDR1 is PRHDT, CDR2 FYEKMQ (reference sequence). The CDR3 has 15 residues. The CDR3 sequence is CASSLGLAGSYEQYF. DNA of the CDR3: TGTGCCAGCAGCCTAGGACTAGCGGGATCCTACGAGCAGTACTTC. The entire variable domain, with the rest obtained from reference TRBV13 and TRBJ2-7, is as follows: AAGVIQSPRHLIKEKRETATLKCYPIPRHDTVYWYQQGPGQDPQFLISFYEKMQSDKGSIPDRFSAQQFSDYHSELNMSSLELGDSALYFCASSLGLAGSYEQYFGPGTRLTVT.

J is TRBJ2-5 and V is TRBV5-1; 10 bases line up with TRBD1. The CDR3 is 15 residues long. Trimming at V came to 0 bases and at J to 6 bases, leaving 5 bases not matched to a gene. Germline lookup yields CDR1 SGHRS and CDR2 YFSETQ. The CDR3 protein is CASSLDGTGEQTQYF. In nucleotides, the CDR3 is TGCGCCAGCAGCTTGGACGGGACAGGGGAACAGACCCAGTACTTC.

This chain joins TRBV29-1 and TRBJ2-3; D may be TRBD2 (6 bases). The CDR3 has 17 amino acids. Trimming pared 0 bases from V and 4 bases from J, leaving 20 bases between. CDR1 is SQVTM, CDR2 ANQGSEA, per germline. The DNA for the CDR3 is TGCAGCGTTGAAGAGGGGTTGGGAGCGGGTATTCCAGATACGCAGTATTTT. Amino acid sequence: CSVEEGLGAGIPDTQYF.

The chain uses TRBV5-1 and TRBJ2-5; 7 bases agree with TRBD1. Germline lookup yields CDR1 SGHRS and CDR2 YFSETQ. V was clipped by 4 bases and J by 2 bases; unmatched bases: 8. The CDR3 covers 15 residues. CDR3 sequence: CASSPSYRGQETQYF. The DNA for the CDR3 is TGCGCCAGCAGCCCTAGCTACAGGGGACAAGAGACCCAGTACTTC.

V is TRBV7-9 and J is TRBJ1-5; D is ambiguous. Trimming pared 7 bases from V and 5 bases from J, leaving 12 bases between. The CDR3 length is 13 residues. Germline CDR1 is SEHNR and CDR2 is FQNEAQ (reference sequence). The CDR3 DNA sequence: TGTGCCAGCACTTACGGCGGGGATCAGCCCCAGCATTTT. Translation gives CASTYGGDQPQHF.

This clone was detected only once. The CDR3 loop is CASSQGPAGGPYEQYF. CDR3 coding DNA: TGTGCCAGCAGCCAAGGGCCAGCGGGAGGGCCATACGAGCAGTACTTC. This chain connects TRBV14 to TRBJ2-7; 10 positions match TRBD2. The germline V gene encodes CDR1 SGHDN and CDR2 FVKESK. The CDR3 is 16 residues long. V trimming: 1 base; J trimming: 4 bases; junction bases outside the gene matches: 7.

The gene calls are TRBV5-1 and TRBJ2-7; D is unresolved. Germline lookup yields CDR1 SGHRS and CDR2 YFSETQ. This CDR3 spans 12 amino acids. Trimming removed 0 bases from V and 2 bases from J, with 3 bases in between. This CDR3 reads CASSLVAYEQYF. The DNA for the CDR3 is TGCGCCAGCAGCTTGGTAGCCTACGAGCAGTACTTC.

The chain recombines TRBV5-4 with TRBJ2-1, with 13 bases aligning to TRBD2. The CDR3 has 16 amino acids. The germline V gene encodes CDR1 SGHNT and CDR2 YYREEE (reference sequence). Losses at the gene ends were 4 bases for V and 2 bases for J; bases not matched to a gene: 3. CDR3 bases: TGTGCCAGCAGCGCTGGACTAGCGGGGGCCTACAATGAGCAGTTCTTC. Protein sequence: CASSAGLAGAYNEQFF.

This clone was recorded only once. The CDR3 DNA follows: TGTGCCTGGAGTATCGGGGGACTAGAGGGCAATGAGCAGTTCTTC. Its protein is CAWSIGGLEGNEQFF. The chain couples TRBV30 to TRBJ2-1; 8 bases match TRBD2. The CDR3 totals 15 residues. With V trimmed by 2 bases and J by 6 bases, 9 bases remained unmatched. Germline V gene data show CDR1 as GTSNPN and CDR2 as SVGIG (reference sequence).

The J gene is TRBJ1-5, the V gene TRBV30; 8 bases are shared with TRBD1. The V gene's germline CDR1 is GTSNPN and CDR2 SVGIG (reference sequence). The CDR3 extends over 14 amino acids. V gave up 1 base and J gave up 5 bases; unmatched junction bases: 4. CDR3 residues: CAWSDGTGYQPQHF. Written as DNA, the CDR3 is TGTGCCTGGAGTGACGGGACAGGTTATCAGCCCCAGCATTTT.

The chain combines TRBV7-2 with TRBJ2-7; a possible D gene is TRBD1 (5 bases). Germline V gene data show CDR1 as SGHTA and CDR2 as FQGNSA. CDR3 length: 14 amino acids. Trimming cost V 2 bases and J 2 bases, with 10 bases left between them. This CDR3 is CASSLFLGAYEQYF. The CDR3 coding sequence is TGTGCCAGCAGCTTATTTTTAGGGGCCTACGAGCAGTACTTC.

The chain joins TRBV7-2 to TRBJ2-4; 7 bases are a match to TRBD1. Germline CDR1 reads SGHTA; CDR2 reads FQGNSA. This CDR3 region has 16 residues. The ends lost 4 bases at V and 3 bases at J; junction bases unmatched: 9. CDR3 sequence (DNA): TGTGCCAGCAGCTCCATAGAACAGGGGAGCAAAAACATTCAGTACTTC. Translated: CASSSIEQGSKNIQYF.

The chain uses TRBV28 and TRBJ2-1; D call uncertain. CDR1 is MDHEN and CDR2 is SYDVKM in the germline V gene. With 3 bases removed from V and 6 bases from J, the gap between germline ends came to 3 bases. The CDR3 extends over 11 amino acids. The CDR3 DNA follows: TGTGCCAGCAGTTTTATCAATGAGCAGTTCTTC. It encodes CASSFINEQFF.

This clone was counted a single time. The V gene is TRBV27, the J gene TRBJ2-1; the D gene is possibly TRBD2 (5 bases). The germline V gene has CDR1 MNHEY and CDR2 SMNVEV (reference sequence). CDR3 length: 13 residues. V lost 3 bases and J lost 3, with 6 bases in between. Written as DNA, the CDR3 is TGTGCCAGCAGTTTCCGGGACTACAATGAGCAGTTCTTC. Protein: CASSFRDYNEQFF.

There are a few counts of this clone. The J gene is TRBJ2-5, the V gene TRBV2; D unclear. CDR1 is SNHLY and CDR2 is FYNNEI in the germline V gene. The CDR3 spans 11 residues. Trimming cost V 6 bases and J 2 bases, with 4 bases left between them. CDR3 residues: CASRQQETQYF. In nucleotides, the CDR3 is TGTGCCAGCAGACAACAAGAGACCCAGTACTTC.

The rearrangement uses TRBV7-9 and TRBJ2-3; 12 nucleotides align to TRBD2. Germline loops: CDR1 SEHNR, CDR2 FQNEAQ (reference sequence). V gave up 6 bases and J gave up 0 bases; unmatched junction bases: 10. The CDR3 consists of 18 residues. This chain's CDR3 is CASSPTSGRLTSTDTQYF. CDR3 DNA sequence: TGTGCCAGCAGTCCTACTAGCGGGAGGCTTACTAGCACAGATACGCAGTATTTT.

The chain has TRBV28 and TRBJ2-1, with 9 bases that match TRBD1. Trimming removed 8 bases from V and 9 bases from J; junction bases left unmatched: 8. Germline V gene sequence: CDR1 MDHEN, CDR2 SYDVKM. This CDR3 spans 13 amino acids. CDR3 DNA: TGTGCCAGCCGCTTACAGGGGGCGAGTGAGCAGTTCTTC. This sequence encodes CASRLQGASEQFF.

This sequence joins TRBV7-8 and TRBJ2-7, with 7 nucleotides matching TRBD1. Germline V gives CDR1 SGHVS, CDR2 FQNEAQ. CDR3 size: 15 residues. The V segment lost 2 bases and the J segment 3 bases; nucleotides outside the gene matches: 7. The DNA of the CDR3 is TGTGCCAGCAGCTTATGGGACAGTGGAGACTACGAGCAGTACTTC. Protein: CASSLWDSGDYEQYF. The full variable domain, with the rest looked up from reference TRBV7-8 and TRBJ2-7, is GAGVSQSPRYKVAKRGQDVALRCDPISGHVSLFWYQQALGQGPEFLTYFQNEAQLDKSGLPSDRFFAERPEGSVSTLKIQRTQQEDSAVYLCASSLWDSGDYEQYFGPGTRLTVT.

This rearrangement joins TRBV28 to TRBJ1-1; D is unresolved. The CDR3 is 15 amino acids. In germline, CDR1 is MDHEN, CDR2 SYDVKM. V was pared by 6 bases and J by 1 base, with 15 bases between. DNA of the CDR3: TGTGCCAGCAGCCTCGACCCGGGAGGGAACACTGAAGCTTTCTTT. It encodes CASSLDPGGNTEAFF. Supplemented by reference TRBV28 and TRBJ1-1, the full variable domain reads DVKVTQSSRYLVKRTGEKVFLECVQDMDHENMFWYRQDPGLGLRLIYFSYDVKMKEKGDIPEGYSVSREKKERFSLILESASTNQTSMYLCASSLDPGGNTEAFFGQGTRLTVV.

V gene TRBV6-5 combines with J gene TRBJ2-5; D uncertain. CDR3 length equals 15 residues. V dropped 5 bases and J dropped 0 bases, with 13 bases sitting between them. Germline V gene sequence: CDR1 MNHEY, CDR2 SVGAGI. The CDR3 is CASSPRYGNQETQYF. CDR3 DNA: TGTGCCAGCAGTCCCCGCTACGGTAACCAAGAGACCCAGTACTTC.

This rearrangement joins TRBV19 to TRBJ1-1, with D tentatively TRBD1 (5 bases). V was clipped by 3 bases and J by 7 bases, with 18 bases between them. CDR1 LNHDA and CDR2 SQIVND come from the germline V gene (reference sequence). This CDR3 has 15 residues. This chain's CDR3 is CASSIIGGGGFEAFF. The CDR3 DNA reads as TGTGCCAGTAGTATTATCGGGGGTGGTGGTTTTGAAGCTTTCTTT.

This chain connects TRBV13 to TRBJ2-1, with TRBD1 matching 11 bases. CDR1 and CDR2 (germline): PRHDT, FYEKMQ (reference sequence). The CDR3 loop spans 15 amino acids. J gave up 4 bases and V 5 bases, and 4 bases lay outside the gene matches. The CDR3 nucleotides read TGTGCCAGCAGCCCCGGACAGGGGGCTTACAATGAGCAGTTCTTC. Amino acids: CASSPGQGAYNEQFF.

The chain combines TRBV27 with TRBJ1-2, with 7 bases fitting TRBD1. The CDR3 totals 13 residues. The V gene end was trimmed by 6 bases and the J gene end by 8 bases; junction bases not matched to a gene: 9. The germline gives CDR1 MNHEY, CDR2 SMNVEV (reference sequence). CDR3 residues: CASRSTGAGGYTF. CDR3 nucleotides: TGTGCCAGCAGATCCACAGGGGCCGGAGGCTACACCTTC.

CDR3 nucleotide sequence: TGTGCCAGCTTCAGGGGGAACACCATATATTTT. This codes for CASFRGNTIYF. This chain joins TRBV6-5 and TRBJ1-3; 7 bases are a match to TRBD1. V shed 8 bases and J 7 bases; nucleotides not matched to a gene: 2. CDR1 and CDR2 from the germline V gene are MNHEY and SVGAGI. The CDR3 totals 11 residues.

The V gene is TRBV29-1, the J gene TRBJ2-3; D is unresolved. Germline CDR1 and CDR2: SQVTM and ANQGSEA. Trimming cost V 5 bases and J 6 bases, with 15 bases left between them. The CDR3 length is 13 residues. CDR3 DNA sequence: TGCAGCGTTACCCGAGGTGGTTTGGATACGCAGTATTTT. This codes for CSVTRGGLDTQYF.

The rearrangement uses TRBV29-1 and TRBJ2-7, with 11 bases matching TRBD1. J gave up 4 bases and V 7 bases, and 6 bases lay outside the gene matches. Germline assignment: CDR1 SQVTM and CDR2 ANQGSEA. The CDR3 runs to 13 residues. Here the CDR3 reads CSAVGQGAYEQYF. In nucleotides, the CDR3 is TGCAGCGCCGTCGGACAGGGGGCTTACGAGCAGTACTTC.